This T cell receptor (beta chain) was retrieved from a study of preoperative IRX-2 immunotherapy in early breast cancer. The method was immunoSEQ multiplex PCR; TCRdb's version includes in-frame clones alone and lacks a portion of them. In the table there are 35,000 to 45,000 clones, roughly 80% of which are singletons. CDR1 and CDR2 from the germline V gene are LNHDA and SQIVND (reference sequence). The CDR3 has 15 amino acids. V was clipped by 3 bases and J by 0 bases; unmatched bases: 5. Treatment: preoperative locoregional IRX-2 cytokine immunotherapy. Patients received preoperative, locoregional IRX-2 cytokine immunotherapy in a phase Ib study.

Sequenced material: tumor tissue, taken after IRX-2 immunotherapy. The TCR was taken from a human donor with breast cancer. The chain recombines TRBV19 with TRBJ2-7; 7 nucleotides line up with TRBD1. This CDR3 reads CASSIQQGSSYEQYF. The CDR3 region has the DNA TGTGCCAGTAGTATTCAACAGGGGAGCTCCTACGAGCAGTACTTC.